The next 4 T cell receptor beta chains were all read from a single sample in a study of control samples from healthy donors and cancer patients. Some clones are missing from TCRdb's copy, which holds only in-frame ones; the method was immunoSEQ multiplex PCR. This sample yields 170,000 or so clones, of which 75% to 95% are seen a single time; about 2.1% belongs to the top ten. Sequencing was done on a sample of blood. These receptors were collected from a woman aged 40 to 49 in good health.

A note on this clone: The sample holds other DNA sequences that translate to the same CDR3. CDR3 amino acids: CASSPTGGYGYTF. In DNA form, the CDR3 reads TGTGCCAGCAGCCCGACAGGGGGTTATGGCTACACCTTC. This chain links TRBV12-3 or TRBV12-4 with TRBJ1-2; TRBD1 matches at 9 bases. J lost 5 bases, V lost 6 bases, and 4 bases had no gene match. The CDR3 loop spans 13 amino acids.

This clone has just a few counts. The rearrangement uses TRBV6-6 and TRBJ1-4; 7 bases line up with TRBD1. This CDR3 is 17 amino acids long. V trimming: 5 bases; J trimming: 0 bases; junction bases outside the gene matches: 9. Germline CDR1 reads MNHNY; CDR2 reads SVGAGI (reference sequence). This CDR3 is CASSRAGGLATNEKLFF. The CDR3 DNA reads as TGTGCCAGCAGTCGCGCAGGGGGACTGGCAACTAATGAAAAACTGTTTTTT.

In DNA form, the CDR3 reads TGTGCCAGCAGCCGAAATCCTCCGGGACAGATCCCCATCGGGGAGCTGTTTTTT. Translation: CASSRNPPGQIPIGELFF. This sequence joins TRBV2 and TRBJ2-2, with 7 bases lining up with TRBD1. This CDR3 region has 18 residues. V shed 6 bases and J 7 bases; nucleotides not matched to a gene: 20. Germline loops: CDR1 SNHLY, CDR2 FYNNEI.

The V call is TRBV27, the J call TRBJ2-2; 10 positions match TRBD2. Germline V gives CDR1 MNHEY, CDR2 SMNVEV (reference sequence). Trimming took 5 bases from V and 4 from J; bases not matched to a gene: 7. The CDR3 runs to 16 residues. CDR3 sequence: CASSATSGVFTGELFF. The CDR3 nucleotides read TGTGCCAGCAGTGCAACTAGCGGGGTATTCACCGGGGAGCTGTTTTTT.